Listed here are 30 T cell receptor beta chains from one sample, sequenced in a study of blood T cell repertoires in COVID-19. The protocol was immunoSEQ multiplex PCR, while the TCRdb copy is restricted to in-frame clones and leaves out a portion. This table holds under 300,000 clones, approximately 86% found once. The material sequenced was peripheral blood. The source is a woman in her 70s with active or convalescent COVID-19.

The chain employs TRBV11-1 and TRBJ1-6, with 7 bases identical to TRBD1. Germline-derived CDR1 and CDR2 are SGHAT and FQDESV (reference sequence). The length of the CDR3 is 16 residues. The V segment lost 4 bases and the J segment 8 bases; nucleotides outside the gene matches: 11. The CDR3 region has the DNA TGTGCCAGCAGCTACGACAGGGACTCGTTGGATTCACCCCTCCACTTT. Encoded protein: CASSYDRDSLDSPLHF.

V and J are TRBV6-5 and TRBJ1-5; unclear D gene. Germline CDR1 MNHEY, CDR2 SVGAGI. V dropped 6 bases and J dropped 6 bases, with 9 bases sitting between them. The CDR3 sequence is 12 residues long. The CDR3 loop reads CASSTGVQPQHF. CDR3 sequence (DNA): TGTGCCAGCAGCACCGGGGTTCAGCCCCAGCATTTT.

The CDR3 DNA reads as TGTGCCAGCAGCTTTCTACGGGCGGGAGCTTTCTTT. Translation: CASSFLRAGAFF. The chain is built from TRBV7-6 and TRBJ1-1; D gene unclear. Germline V gene lookup returns CDR1 SGHVS and CDR2 FNYEAQ. V was shortened by 3 bases and J by 10 bases, with 12 bases between the two germline ends. The CDR3 covers 12 residues.

The chain combines TRBV7-9 with TRBJ2-7; 7 bases are a match to TRBD2. The CDR3 runs 15 residues. V trimming: 5 bases; J trimming: 5 bases; junction bases outside the gene matches: 12. CDR1 and CDR2 (germline): SEHNR, FQNEAQ (reference sequence). For the CDR3, the DNA is TGTGCCAGCAGCACCGCGGGGGAAGATCGGGACGAGCAGTACTTC. This codes for CASSTAGEDRDEQYF.

The chain couples TRBV6-6 to TRBJ2-3, with D possibly TRBD1 on 6 matching bases. V lost 7 bases, J lost 3 bases, and 14 bases lay in between. The CDR3 is 14 residues long. Germline CDR1 MNHNY, CDR2 SVGAGI (reference sequence). CDR3 DNA sequence: TGTGCCAGCATCGATGGACAGTTAACAGATACGCAGTATTTT. The encoded protein is CASIDGQLTDTQYF.

The chain combines TRBV9 with TRBJ2-3, with D possibly being TRBD2 (5 bases). The V gene's germline CDR1 is SGDLS and CDR2 YYNGEE. This CDR3 has 12 residues. Deletions cut 7 bases from V and 2 bases from J, with 8 bases between. The CDR3 region has the DNA TGTGCCAGCCGGGGAAACACAGATACGCAGTATTTT. It specifies CASRGNTDTQYF.

Only a few counts were recorded for this clone. The J gene is TRBJ2-2, the V gene TRBV5-1; tentative D call: TRBD1 (6 bases). The CDR3 has 15 amino acids. Germline values: CDR1 SGHRS, CDR2 YFSETQ. The germline V and J ends were trimmed by 1 base and 5 bases, with 12 bases remaining between them. The CDR3 DNA is TGCGCCAGCAGCTTGTCGACAGGAGAGACCGGGGAGCTGTTTTTT. Translated, it gives CASSLSTGETGELFF.

The V call is TRBV6-5, the J call TRBJ1-6; 8 bases match TRBD1. CDR1 and CDR2 (germline): MNHEY, SVGAGI. V dropped 5 bases and J dropped 4; count of bases not matched to a gene: 1. There are 14 residues in the CDR3. CDR3 bases: TGTGCCAGCAGTCGACAGGGGTATAATTCACCCCTCCACTTT. This gives the protein CASSRQGYNSPLHF.

CDR3 residues: CASSLKSSGIGGSGEQFF. The CDR3 DNA reads TGCGCCAGCAGCTTGAAATCGTCGGGGATAGGTGGCTCGGGGGAGCAGTTCTTC. J is TRBJ2-1 and V is TRBV5-1, with D possibly TRBD2 on 5 matching bases. Trimming took off 1 base at V and 10 bases at J, with 27 bases between the two ends. This CDR3 has 18 residues. Germline V CDR1 and CDR2: SGHRS, YFSETQ.

The rearrangement joins TRBV5-6 to TRBJ1-6; TRBD1 matches 8 bases. The CDR3 has 17 amino acids. Per the germline V gene, CDR1 is SGHDT and CDR2 is YYEEEE. V dropped 1 base and J dropped 6; count of bases not matched to a gene: 9. CDR3: CASSLFGQGALNSPLHF. CDR3 bases: TGTGCCAGCAGCTTGTTCGGTCAGGGGGCCCTTAATTCACCCCTCCACTTT.

This clone was seen only once. The CDR3 DNA reads as TGTGCCAGCAGCGTAGCCCAGGATTTGGGAGGGACCAACACTGAAGCTTTCTTT. It is translated as CASSVAQDLGGTNTEAFF. The V gene is TRBV9, the J gene TRBJ1-1, with a possible D match to TRBD1 (5 bases). CDR3 length: 18 amino acids. V shed 0 bases and J shed 2 bases, with 20 bases lying between them. The germline V gene encodes CDR1 SGDLS and CDR2 YYNGEE.

V and J are TRBV27 and TRBJ1-1, with D possibly TRBD1 on 6 matching bases. The CDR3 sequence is 12 residues long. CDR1 and CDR2 from the germline V gene are MNHEY and SMNVEV (reference sequence). Trimming removed 6 bases at V and 8 bases at J, with 13 bases between. The CDR3: CASRLTGSEAFF. CDR3 coding DNA: TGTGCCAGCAGGCTGACAGGTTCCGAAGCTTTCTTT.

The V call is TRBV5-4, the J call TRBJ2-7; 7 bases line up with TRBD1. CDR1 is SGHNT, CDR2 YYREEE, per germline (reference sequence). CDR3 length: 15 amino acids. V lost 1 base, J lost 1 base, and 5 bases stayed unmatched. The CDR3 loop is CASSLSRGLSYEQYF. DNA for the CDR3: TGTGCCAGCAGCTTGAGTAGGGGGCTATCCTACGAGCAGTACTTC.

The chain employs TRBV11-2 and TRBJ2-7, with D unresolved. Germline CDR1 SGHAT, CDR2 FQNNGV. V was pared by 1 base and J by 7 bases, with 14 bases between. The CDR3 is 14 residues long. CDR3 nucleotides: TGTGCCAGCAGCTTAGGTGGAACAGCCCAGGAGCAGTACTTC. It codes for CASSLGGTAQEQYF. Looking up the rest from reference TRBV11-2 and TRBJ2-7 gives the full variable domain: EAGVAQSPRYKIIEKRQSVAFWCNPISGHATLYWYQQILGQGPKLLIQFQNNGVVDDSQLPKDRFSAERLKGVDSTLKIQPAKLEDSAVYLCASSLGGTAQEQYFGPGTRLTVT.

The chain links TRBV7-2 to TRBJ2-5, with 10 bases lining up with TRBD2. CDR1 is SGHTA and CDR2 is FQGNSA in the germline V gene. The CDR3 totals 16 residues. J gave up 4 bases and V 2 bases, and 7 bases lay outside the gene matches. CDR3 amino acids: CASSLSSGGAGETQYF. The CDR3 bases are TGTGCCAGCAGCTTATCCAGCGGGGGGGCGGGAGAGACCCAGTACTTC.

The gene calls are TRBV20-1 and TRBJ2-5, with a weak D call TRBD1 (6 bases). Germline assignment: CDR1 DFQATT and CDR2 SNEGSKA (reference sequence). This CDR3 has 11 amino acids. V lost 1 base and J lost 7, with 7 bases in between. CDR3 amino acids: CSARGGGTQYF. As DNA, the CDR3 is TGCAGTGCTAGAGGAGGGGGGACCCAGTACTTC.

This rearrangement joins TRBV5-5 to TRBJ2-1; 8 bases match TRBD2. J lost 9 bases, V lost 3 bases, and 14 bases had no gene match. Germline CDR1 and CDR2: SGHKS and YYEKEE (reference sequence). The CDR3 is 16 residues long. CDR3 in DNA: TGTGCCAGCAGCTCTGTCGGGGGGGAGTCCTGGGTTGAGCAGTTCTTC. Translating gives CASSSVGGESWVEQFF.

V gene TRBV5-6 combines with J gene TRBJ2-1; D possibly corresponds to TRBD2 (6 bases). Germline-derived CDR1 and CDR2 are SGHDT and YYEEEE. The ends were cut back, 5 bases at V and 13 bases at J, with 19 bases in the middle. The CDR3 is 13 amino acids. The CDR3 spells CASRWFNTGEQFF. DNA of the CDR3: TGTGCCAGCAGGTGGTTCAATACGGGGGAACAGTTCTTC.

The rearrangement links TRBV6-2 or TRBV6-3 to TRBJ1-1; D may be TRBD1 (5 bases). The germline V gene encodes CDR1 MNHEY and CDR2 SVGEGT. V gave up 5 bases and J gave up 8 bases, with 9 bases separating them. This CDR3 has 11 residues. The CDR3 reads CASSPAGEAFF. Here the CDR3 DNA reads TGTGCCAGCAGTCCCGCAGGGGAAGCTTTCTTT.

The chain has TRBV7-9 and TRBJ1-2, with 7 bases fitting TRBD1. This CDR3 is 15 amino acids long. Trimming took 3 bases from V and 7 from J; bases not matched to a gene: 11. CDR1 SEHNR and CDR2 FQNEAQ come from the germline V gene (reference sequence). This CDR3 is CASSFTGTASGGYTF. The CDR3 nucleotides read TGTGCCAGCAGCTTTACCGGGACAGCCTCGGGTGGCTACACCTTC.

The CDR3 reads CASSEGLENSPLHF. The CDR3, as DNA: TGCGCCAGCAGTGAGGGTCTTGAGAATTCACCCCTCCACTTT. The chain carries TRBV10-1 and TRBJ1-6; the D is unclear. The CDR3 length is 14 residues. Per the germline V gene, CDR1 is WNHNN and CDR2 is SYGVQD (reference sequence). Trimming shortened V by 2 bases and J by 7 bases, and 9 bases separated the two germline ends.

The V and J genes are TRBV27 and TRBJ1-5; D uncertain. Trimming cost V 8 bases and J 1 base, with 9 bases left between them. The CDR3 is made up of 13 amino acids. Germline values: CDR1 MNHEY, CDR2 SMNVEV (reference sequence). The CDR3 bases are TGTGCCAGCTCCGCTAAGAGCAATCAGCCCCAGCATTTT. It encodes CASSAKSNQPQHF.

The rearrangement uses TRBV16 and TRBJ1-5, with 9 bases aligning to TRBD1. Per germline, CDR1 KGHSY and CDR2 FQNENV. J gave up 9 bases and V 4 bases, and 7 bases lay outside the gene matches. This CDR3 is built from 14 residues. CDR3 DNA: TGTGCCAGCAGCCCCGGGACAGGGAAGGTGCCCCAGCATTTT. It encodes CASSPGTGKVPQHF.

The chain joins TRBV7-8 to TRBJ2-7; tentative D call: TRBD1 (6 bases). Germline V gives CDR1 SGHVS, CDR2 FQNEAQ. V was trimmed by 4 bases and J by 1 base, leaving 8 bases between them. The CDR3 has 13 amino acids. CDR3 sequence reads: CASSYDRSYEQYF. The CDR3 DNA follows: TGTGCCAGCAGCTATGACAGGTCCTACGAGCAGTACTTC. Supplemented by reference TRBV7-8 and TRBJ2-7, the full variable domain reads GAGVSQSPRYKVAKRGQDVALRCDPISGHVSLFWYQQALGQGPEFLTYFQNEAQLDKSGLPSDRFFAERPEGSVSTLKIQRTQQEDSAVYLCASSYDRSYEQYFGPGTRLTVT.

The chain has TRBV6-6 and TRBJ2-3; D might be TRBD1 (5 bases). V gave up 0 bases and J gave up 5 bases, with 12 bases separating them. The CDR3 is 15 amino acids. The germline gives CDR1 MNHNY, CDR2 SVGAGI (reference sequence). The chain's CDR3 is CASSYSTRRGDTQYF. The CDR3 DNA is TGTGCCAGCAGTTACTCAACGCGAAGGGGAGATACGCAGTATTTT.

The V gene is TRBV7-3, the J gene TRBJ2-7; TRBD1 might be the D (5 bases). CDR1 is SGHTA, CDR2 FQGTGA, per germline. V was pared by 5 bases and J by 2 bases, with 10 bases between. The CDR3 runs to 13 residues. CDR3 region: CASSHRPAYEQYF. CDR3 sequence (DNA): TGTGCCAGCAGCCACAGGCCCGCCTACGAGCAGTACTTC.

This chain joins TRBV5-6 and TRBJ1-5; D call uncertain. Trimming shortened V by 0 bases and J by 7 bases, and 8 bases separated the two germline ends. Germline-derived CDR1 and CDR2 are SGHDT and YYEEEE. The CDR3 consists of 13 residues. CDR3 sequence (DNA): TGTGCCAGCAGCTTGGCCGGAGGACAGCCCCAGCATTTT. Translated: CASSLAGGQPQHF.

This chain connects TRBV4-3 to TRBJ2-2; TRBD1 might be the D (6 bases). Between the trimmed V and J ends, which lost 0 bases and 0 bases, there was a span of 8 bases. CDR1 LGHNA and CDR2 YSLEER come from the germline V gene. The CDR3 sequence is 16 residues long. The CDR3 region has the DNA TGCGCCAGCAGCCAAGACAGGGGTTCGAACACCGGGGAGCTGTTTTTT. It specifies CASSQDRGSNTGELFF.

DNA of the CDR3: TGCGCCAGCAGCCAAGCCCCCCTGACAGGGCCCAACACTGAAGCTTTCTTT. It codes for CASSQAPLTGPNTEAFF. The genes are TRBV4-3 and TRBJ1-1; 7 nucleotides match TRBD1. V trimming: 1 base; J trimming: 2 bases; junction bases outside the gene matches: 10. CDR1 and CDR2 from the germline V gene are LGHNA and YSLEER. The CDR3 contains 17 residues.

The chain is built from TRBV11-3 and TRBJ1-2; D gene uncertain. V lost 2 bases, J lost 8 bases, and 12 bases lay in between. Per germline, CDR1 SGHNT and CDR2 YENEEA. The length of the CDR3 is 13 residues. CDR3 protein: CASSLRLGLGYTF. In nucleotides, the CDR3 is TGTGCCAGCAGCTTAAGACTCGGCTTGGGCTACACCTTC.